This TCR beta chain was sequenced in a study of molecular identifiers for immune sequencing clone quantification. Overall study context: Within a replicate experiment, RNA obtained from either roughly 20,000 or 100,000 naive CD8 cells was divided into five aliquots, and four of those aliquots were then sequenced. General study results and limits: Beyond 20 RNA copies, clones held over 99% of effector molecules, compared with under 1% in naive cells.

This CDR3 has 20 amino acids. V lost 4 bases to trimming and J lost 0 bases; unmatched junction nucleotides: 16. Germline CDR1 reads MDHEN; CDR2 reads SYDVKM. It was with previously described methods and listed TCR primers that bulk TCR libraries were made. TCRdb reprocessed the PCR reads via MiXCR and lists one record per CDR3 protein. The top ten hold about 0.84% of the sample, which has a few hundred thousand distinct CDR3 sequences, about a fifth seen once. This clonotype showed up many times. No antigen is known for it. Construction of naive CD8 libraries employed about 19,000 to 1,100,000 sorted cells together with 10%, 30% or 50% RNA.

This receptor was taken from a human donor in good health. Some libraries in this study had Jurkat cell RNA spiked in. Source material: naive CD8+ T cells from blood, with Jurkat cell RNA spiked in. Subset reported: FACS-sorted CD8+CD4-CCR7+CD45RA+ naive T cells. This sequence joins TRBV28 and TRBJ1-5; 9 nucleotides line up with TRBD1. Here the CDR3 reads CASSYPTTGTGWDSNQPQHF. CDR3 DNA sequence: TGTGCCAGCAGTTACCCCACAACCGGGACAGGGTGGGATAGCAATCAGCCCCAGCATTTT.